The present TCR beta chain was sequenced within a study of blood T cell repertoires in COVID-19. As for the study in general: From T cells, B-cell-depleted T cells, or PBMCs came the material, which was cDNA or gDNA.

In the source study's methods: Reference gene primer amplification gave nucleated cell count estimates. Assay: immunoSEQ multiplex PCR; the TCRdb copy retains only in-frame clones and omits some. That table gives V, J and clone size, and the DNA gave D and trimming. The data hold approximately 160,000 clones, with more than 75% observed a single time. Seattle-derived patients entered the study during active infection and were followed longitudinally. Trimming at V came to 1 base and at J to 4 bases, leaving 4 bases not matched to a gene. The CDR3 runs to 15 residues. Germline V CDR1 and CDR2: SGHTA, FQGNSA.

V gene TRBV7-2 combines with J gene TRBJ2-5; TRBD1 agrees at 9 bases. This clonotype was obtained from a man aged 55 to 70 with COVID-19, enrolled during active disease. The material sequenced was peripheral blood. Written as DNA, the CDR3 is TGTGCCAGCAGCTTAGGGGGACAGGGTCGAGAGACCCAGTACTTC. This translates into CASSLGGQGRETQYF.